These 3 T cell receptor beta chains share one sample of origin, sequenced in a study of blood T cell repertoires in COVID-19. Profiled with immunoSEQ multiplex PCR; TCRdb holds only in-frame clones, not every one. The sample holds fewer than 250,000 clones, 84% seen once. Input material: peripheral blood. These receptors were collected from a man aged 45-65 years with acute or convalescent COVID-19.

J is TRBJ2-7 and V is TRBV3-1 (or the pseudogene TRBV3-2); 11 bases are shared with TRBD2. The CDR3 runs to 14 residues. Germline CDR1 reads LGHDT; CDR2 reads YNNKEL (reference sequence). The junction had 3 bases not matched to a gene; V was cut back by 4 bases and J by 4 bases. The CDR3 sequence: CASSLSGREYEQYF. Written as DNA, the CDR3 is TGTGCCAGCAGCCTTAGCGGGAGGGAATACGAGCAGTACTTC.

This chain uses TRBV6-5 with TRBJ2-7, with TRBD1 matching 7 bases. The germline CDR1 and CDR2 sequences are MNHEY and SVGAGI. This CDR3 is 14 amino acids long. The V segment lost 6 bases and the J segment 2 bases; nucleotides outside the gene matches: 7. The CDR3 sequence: CASRPTGPPYEQYF. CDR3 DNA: TGTGCCAGCAGACCGACAGGGCCTCCCTACGAGCAGTACTTC.

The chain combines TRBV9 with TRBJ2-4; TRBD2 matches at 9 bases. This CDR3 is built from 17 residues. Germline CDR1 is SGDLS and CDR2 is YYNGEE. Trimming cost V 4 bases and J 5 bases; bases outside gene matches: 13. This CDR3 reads CASSPNRGSGGQNIQYF. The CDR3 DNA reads TGTGCCAGCAGCCCGAATCGGGGTAGCGGGGGTCAAAACATTCAGTACTTC.